The text below deals with one T cell receptor beta chain. Its specificity is unknown. This entry is derived from a study of siplizumab effects on memory and regulatory T cells. Study conclusions and caveats: Proliferating Tregs' suppressive function in siplizumab cultures went unconfirmed. A major contribution to the alloresponse seemed to be made by naive T cells, which seemed more diverse than memory cells.

Assaying covered 100,000 or so TCR templates per sample. Using immunoSEQ multiplex PCR, the repertoire was profiled, and TCRdb retains in-frame clones only, with some absent. The sample shows about 85,000 clones, 85% to 95% of them seen only once. This TCR was recovered from a human donor in good health. Source material: CD8+ T cells sorted from blood.

CDR3 amino acids: CASSLAAWDSNYEQYF. Here the CDR3 DNA reads TGTGCCAGCAGCTTAGCCGCTTGGGACTCCAACTACGAGCAGTACTTC. The V and J genes are TRBV7-2 and TRBJ2-7; a weak D match, TRBD2 (6 bases). This CDR3 region has 16 residues. V was shortened by 0 bases and J by 3 bases, with 15 bases between the two germline ends. Looked up from germline, CDR1 is SGHTA and CDR2 is FQGNSA.